This TCR beta chain comes out of a study of T-cell memory formation after mild COVID-19. Study conclusions and caveats: Unconfirmed was the SARS-CoV-2 specificity of second-wave clones that peaked on day 37.

The table lists this clonotype with many counts. What it binds is not known. Germline V CDR1 and CDR2: WSHSY, SAAADI. The CDR3 consists of 14 residues. V lost 1 base and J 1 base, leaving 7 bases between the germline ends. A single record per CDR3 protein comes from TCRdb applying MiXCR to the 5' RACE reads. The sample holds tens of thousands of distinct CDR3 sequences, roughly 7% seen once. This chain joins TRBV10-2 and TRBJ2-5; D may be TRBD2 (5 bases). The receptor's source is a man between 18 and 29 years old who had mild COVID-19 (a few samples of this study predate the infection). Cell type and time point are not known. The sequenced sample consisted of PBMCs or a T cell subset sorted from them (not recorded which). CDR3: CASSELDSQETQYF. In DNA, the CDR3 is TGCGCCAGCAGTGAGTTGGACTCCCAAGAGACCCAGTACTTC.